These 4 T cell receptor beta chains originate from one sample sequenced in a study of T cells in Graves' hyperthyroidism and ophthalmopathy. RNA transcripts gave rise to amplified TCR beta CDR3 regions. RT-PCR in the first round (using the HTBI primer set) targeted the TCR CDR3. A single record per CDR3 protein comes from TCRdb applying MiXCR to the multiplex PCR reads. Among around 700,000 distinct CDR3 sequences listed, roughly 20% were seen once. The source material was blood. Receptors originate from a woman aged 50 to 60 with Graves' hyperthyroidism that later progressed to Graves' ophthalmopathy.

J is TRBJ2-5 and V is TRBV25-1; 9 bases map to TRBD1. With V trimmed by 7 bases and J by 5 bases, 8 bases remained unmatched. The CDR3 consists of 14 residues. Germline values: CDR1 MGHDK, CDR2 SYGVNS. The CDR3 spells CASKSTGGSETQYF. DNA of the CDR3: TGTGCCAGCAAATCGACAGGGGGTAGTGAGACCCAGTACTTC.

There are many counts of this clonotype. V is TRBV12-3 or TRBV12-4 and J is TRBJ1-2; D unresolved. The CDR3 has 14 amino acids. V dropped 6 bases and J dropped 1 base, with 12 bases sitting between them. The CDR3 sequence is CASRLTTDNYGYTF. The CDR3 DNA reads as TGTGCCAGCAGGCTGACGACTGATAACTATGGCTACACCTTC.

The rearrangement links TRBV11-1 to TRBJ2-2; 9 nucleotides line up with TRBD1. This CDR3 has 15 residues. Trimming cost V 4 bases and J 6 bases; bases outside gene matches: 6. Germline V lookup: CDR1 SGHAT, CDR2 FQDESV (reference sequence). Here the CDR3 DNA reads TGTGCCAGCAGCTCGGGACAGGGCATCCCCGGGGAGCTGTTTTTT. Protein: CASSSGQGIPGELFF.

This clonotype has at least ten counts. The genes are TRBV7-8 and TRBJ1-5; no clear D gene. Deletions cut 5 bases from V and 4 bases from J, with 12 bases between. In germline, CDR1 is SGHVS, CDR2 FQNEAQ. The CDR3 runs 14 residues. CDR3 protein: CASSPRLGNQPQHF. The CDR3 bases are TGTGCCAGCAGCCCTCGTTTGGGGAATCAGCCCCAGCATTTT.